The 25 T cell receptor beta chains below were found in one sample sequenced in a study of neurological immune-mediated disorders. Each CDR3 protein gets one entry after TCRdb re-called the 5' RACE reads with MiXCR. The sample includes 15,000 to 20,000 distinct CDR3 sequences, about 10% of them seen just once. The sequenced sample consisted of CD8+ T cells from blood. The receptor set was obtained from a woman between 45 and 65 years old in good health.

This clonotype was recorded at least ten times. This chain connects TRBV20-1 to TRBJ2-2; 10 nucleotides align to TRBD1. This CDR3 is 13 amino acids long. The V gene's germline CDR1 is DFQATT and CDR2 SNEGSKA (reference sequence). CDR3 residues: CSIRTGGTGELFF. The CDR3 DNA is TGCAGCATCCGGACAGGGGGCACCGGGGAGCTGTTTTTT.

This clonotype was detected ten times or more. V gene TRBV7-6 combines with J gene TRBJ1-3; D is unresolved. CDR3 size: 15 residues. CDR1 and CDR2 from the germline V gene are SGHVS and FNYEAQ. Trimming removed 5 bases from V and 2 bases from J, with 13 bases in between. DNA of the CDR3: TGTGCCAGCAGCGCCGGTGGGCCTGCTGGAAACACCATATATTTT. Protein sequence: CASSAGGPAGNTIYF.

This clonotype was seen ten or more times. The rearrangement links TRBV29-1 to TRBJ1-2; 7 bases fit TRBD1. Germline loops: CDR1 SQVTM, CDR2 ANQGSEA. CDR3 size: 12 residues. Trimming at V came to 2 bases and at J to 5 bases, leaving 2 bases not matched to a gene. CDR3 amino acids: CSVELQGYGYTF. The CDR3 nucleotides are TGCAGCGTTGAACTACAGGGGTATGGCTACACCTTC.

This clonotype showed up many times. The chain employs TRBV28 and TRBJ2-7; D is unresolved. V lost 6 bases and J 3 bases, leaving 15 bases between the germline ends. CDR1 and CDR2 (germline): MDHEN, SYDVKM. The CDR3 covers 14 residues. In nucleotides, the CDR3 is TGTGCCAGCAGAAACCACGGATCGGTCTACGAGCAGTACTTC. As protein: CASRNHGSVYEQYF.

This clonotype occurred many times. The rearrangement links TRBV4-3 to TRBJ1-1, with a tentative D call TRBD1 (6 bases). Germline assignment: CDR1 LGHNA and CDR2 YSLEER. The CDR3 contains 14 residues. Trimming pared 0 bases from V and 3 bases from J, leaving 8 bases between. The CDR3 region is CASSQDPGDTEAFF. The CDR3, as DNA: TGCGCCAGCAGCCAAGATCCAGGGGACACTGAAGCTTTCTTT.

In its sample, this clonotype was seen many times. V is TRBV7-9 and J is TRBJ2-1; D remains ambiguous. V was cut by 2 bases and J by 8 bases, with 7 bases left in between. The CDR3 consists of 12 residues. Germline values: CDR1 SEHNR, CDR2 FQNEAQ (reference sequence). CDR3 amino acids: CASSLRAHEQFF. The CDR3 DNA is TGTGCCAGCAGCTTAAGGGCCCATGAGCAGTTCTTC.

The CDR3 DNA sequence: TGTGCCAGCAGTTCGGATACCCGCCATGGCTACACCTTC. Its translation is CASSSDTRHGYTF. The chain is built from TRBV27 and TRBJ1-2; D call uncertain. The ends were cut back, 4 bases at V and 6 bases at J, with 12 bases in the middle. The length of the CDR3 is 13 residues. In germline, CDR1 is MNHEY, CDR2 SMNVEV (reference sequence).

In its sample, this clonotype was seen many times. The chain links TRBV20-1 to TRBJ2-1; 10 positions match TRBD2. The CDR3 loop spans 15 amino acids. Germline values: CDR1 DFQATT, CDR2 SNEGSKA (reference sequence). V lost 0 bases, J lost 6 bases, and 5 bases stayed unmatched. The CDR3 reads CSARDPSGSGNEQFF. The CDR3, as DNA: TGCAGTGCTAGAGATCCTAGCGGGAGTGGCAATGAGCAGTTCTTC.

This clonotype appeared many times. This chain connects TRBV30 to TRBJ2-1; 9 positions match TRBD1. Germline trimming cut 8 bases from V and 7 bases from J; bases unmatched to any gene: 3. Germline assignment: CDR1 GTSNPN and CDR2 SVGIG (reference sequence). CDR3 length equals 11 residues. The CDR3 loop reads CAQDRGNEQFF. The CDR3, as DNA: TGTGCCCAAGACAGGGGGAATGAGCAGTTCTTC.

This clonotype has a count of ten or more. This chain links TRBV3-1 with TRBJ2-7, with D possibly TRBD1 on 5 matching bases. Looked up from germline, CDR1 is LGHDT and CDR2 is YNNKEL (reference sequence). The CDR3 consists of 16 residues. With 4 bases removed from V and 0 bases from J, the gap between germline ends came to 16 bases. The CDR3 spells CASSPKTVGRSYEQYF. The CDR3 coding sequence is TGTGCCAGCAGCCCCAAGACAGTTGGTCGCTCCTACGAGCAGTACTTC.

J is TRBJ2-3 and V is TRBV27; the D is unclear. The CDR3 sequence is 12 residues long. Germline lookup yields CDR1 MNHEY and CDR2 SMNVEV (reference sequence). V lost 4 bases to trimming and J lost 1 base, with 3 bases between them. In DNA, the CDR3 is TGTGCCAGCAGTTCCCGCACAGATACGCAGTATTTT. Amino acids: CASSSRTDTQYF.

V and J are TRBV7-8 and TRBJ1-1; 7 bases are shared with TRBD1. Germline V gives CDR1 SGHVS, CDR2 FQNEAQ. The trim removed 5 bases at V and 4 bases at J, leaving 4 bases unmatched. The CDR3 sequence is 13 residues long. The CDR3 DNA sequence: TGTGCCAGCAGCAGACGACAGGGCACTGAAGCTTTCTTT. Translation: CASSRRQGTEAFF. Variable domain in full (rest from reference TRBV7-8 and TRBJ1-1): GAGVSQSPRYKVAKRGQDVALRCDPISGHVSLFWYQQALGQGPEFLTYFQNEAQLDKSGLPSDRFFAERPEGSVSTLKIQRTQQEDSAVYLCASSRRQGTEAFFGQGTRLTVV.

This clonotype was counted at least ten times. The V call is TRBV7-2, the J call TRBJ1-4; 8 positions agree with TRBD1. Germline values: CDR1 SGHTA, CDR2 FQGNSA. V was pared by 3 bases and J by 8 bases, with 8 bases of the junction left unmatched. The length of the CDR3 is 15 residues. CDR3 amino acids: CASSFLPGGQEKLFF. The CDR3 DNA reads TGTGCCAGCAGCTTTCTCCCAGGGGGCCAAGAAAAACTGTTTTTT.

This clonotype was recorded many times. The CDR3 protein is CASSVVQDANYGYTF. The CDR3 nucleotides read TGTGCCAGCAGCGTAGTTCAGGACGCTAACTATGGCTACACCTTC. This rearrangement joins TRBV9 to TRBJ1-2; D gene ambiguous. Germline V gives CDR1 SGDLS, CDR2 YYNGEE. Trimming cost V 0 bases and J 0 bases, with 9 bases left between them. The CDR3 contains 15 residues. The full variable domain, completed using reference TRBV9 and TRBJ1-2, is DSGVTQTPKHLITATGQRVTLRCSPRSGDLSVYWYQQSLDQGLQFLIQYYNGEERAKGNILERFSAQQFPDLHSELNLSSLELGDSALYFCASSVVQDANYGYTFGSGTRLTVV.

This clonotype was seen many times. The rearrangement links TRBV5-1 to TRBJ2-3; 9 positions match TRBD1. Germline CDR1 SGHRS, CDR2 YFSETQ. The V and J ends lost 4 bases and 2 bases, in that order; junction bases with no gene match: 8. The CDR3 is made up of 16 amino acids. The CDR3 spells CASSARQGGITDTQYF. Written as DNA, the CDR3 is TGCGCCAGCAGCGCCCGACAGGGGGGAATCACAGATACGCAGTATTTT.

This clonotype was found many times. V usage is TRBV7-9 and J usage is TRBJ1-1; no clear D gene. Trimming left V 5 bases short and J 10 bases short, with 14 bases between. The CDR3 covers 12 residues. Germline lookup yields CDR1 SEHNR and CDR2 FQNEAQ (reference sequence). DNA of the CDR3: TGTGCCAGCAGCCCCACCGGACGTGGAGCTTTCTTT. Translated: CASSPTGRGAFF.

This clonotype is deemed medium-sized. The chain has TRBV20-1 and TRBJ2-1; 13 nucleotides line up with TRBD2. Trimming cost V 0 bases and J 10 bases; bases outside gene matches: 9. In germline, CDR1 is DFQATT, CDR2 SNEGSKA (reference sequence). This CDR3 region has 16 residues. The CDR3 reads CSARDILTSGRGEQFF. CDR3 sequence (DNA): TGCAGTGCTAGAGATATTTTAACTAGCGGGAGGGGGGAGCAGTTCTTC.

This clonotype occurred many times. DNA for the CDR3: TGTGCCAGCAGCCGCGAAGGGGGTAATCCCTACGAGCAGTACTTC. Residues: CASSREGGNPYEQYF. This sequence joins TRBV4-2 and TRBJ2-7, with D possibly TRBD1 on 6 matching bases. The CDR3 totals 15 residues. Trimming stripped 4 bases from V and 2 bases from J, with 15 bases between. The germline V gene has CDR1 LGHNA and CDR2 YNFKEQ.

This clonotype was counted many times. The V call is TRBV20-1, the J call TRBJ2-1; D is possibly TRBD1 (7 bases). In germline, CDR1 is DFQATT, CDR2 SNEGSKA (reference sequence). The CDR3 is 12 residues long. V was trimmed by 6 bases and J by 8 bases, leaving 14 bases between them. DNA of the CDR3: TGCAGTGCCCAGGAGGGGGCACATGAGCAGTTCTTC. Protein: CSAQEGAHEQFF.

This clonotype was seen ten or more times. The chain combines TRBV7-9 with TRBJ1-3; 7 nucleotides match TRBD1. Germline V gene sequence: CDR1 SEHNR, CDR2 FQNEAQ (reference sequence). Trimming cost V 5 bases and J 5 bases; bases outside gene matches: 12. The CDR3 totals 16 residues. The CDR3 is CASSNRRWDRRNTIYF. CDR3 in DNA: TGTGCCAGCAGCAATAGAAGATGGGACAGACGAAACACCATATATTTT. Complete variable domain (other parts from reference TRBV7-9 and TRBJ1-3): DTGVSQNPRHKITKRGQNVTFRCDPISEHNRLYWYRQTLGQGPEFLTYFQNEAQLEKSRLLSDRFSAERPKGSFSTLEIQRTEQGDSAMYLCASSNRRWDRRNTIYFGEGSWLTVV.

This clonotype has a count of ten or more. The chain couples TRBV20-1 to TRBJ2-5; TRBD2 might be the D (6 bases). Trimming pared 3 bases from V and 3 bases from J, leaving 11 bases between. The CDR3 sequence is 13 residues long. Looked up from germline, CDR1 is DFQATT and CDR2 is SNEGSKA (reference sequence). The CDR3 coding sequence is TGCAGTGCTAGGGGGGGATTGGAAGAGACCCAGTACTTC. This encodes CSARGGLEETQYF.

This clonotype was recorded at least ten times. The V call is TRBV29-1, the J call TRBJ1-2; D gene ambiguous. V was trimmed by 4 bases and J by 3 bases, leaving 12 bases between them. Looked up from germline, CDR1 is SQVTM and CDR2 is ANQGSEA. This CDR3 has 13 residues. The CDR3 protein is CSVGESRDYGYTF. The CDR3, as DNA: TGCAGCGTTGGAGAGTCCCGTGACTATGGCTACACCTTC.

This clonotype has ten or more counts. V is TRBV28 and J is TRBJ2-5; 8 nucleotides agree with TRBD1. J was trimmed by 2 bases and V by 6 bases; bases with no gene match: 8. Per the germline V gene, CDR1 is MDHEN and CDR2 is SYDVKM. The CDR3 has 15 amino acids. The CDR3 bases are TGTGCCAGCAGCTTCAGACAGGGGTGGCAAGAGACCCAGTACTTC. This codes for CASSFRQGWQETQYF.

This clonotype was recorded many times. This rearrangement joins TRBV7-9 to TRBJ2-1; D unclear. V was clipped by 5 bases and J by 8 bases, with 7 bases between them. CDR3 length: 11 residues. Looked up from germline, CDR1 is SEHNR and CDR2 is FQNEAQ (reference sequence). In nucleotides, the CDR3 is TGTGCCAGCAGCCGGTTACATGAGCAGTTCTTC. This sequence encodes CASSRLHEQFF. Together with reference TRBV7-9 and TRBJ2-1, the CDR3 gives the full variable domain: DTGVSQNPRHKITKRGQNVTFRCDPISEHNRLYWYRQTLGQGPEFLTYFQNEAQLEKSRLLSDRFSAERPKGSFSTLEIQRTEQGDSAMYLCASSRLHEQFFGPGTRLTVL.

The sample holds many counts of this clonotype. The chain recombines TRBV9 with TRBJ1-1; D is possibly TRBD1 (6 bases). Deletions cut 3 bases from V and 7 bases from J, with 16 bases between. Germline CDR1 is SGDLS and CDR2 is YYNGEE. The CDR3 contains 14 residues. The CDR3 nucleotides read TGTGCCAGCAGCGGACCTTGGGGGGCTGGTGAAGCTTTCTTT. The encoded protein is CASSGPWGAGEAFF.